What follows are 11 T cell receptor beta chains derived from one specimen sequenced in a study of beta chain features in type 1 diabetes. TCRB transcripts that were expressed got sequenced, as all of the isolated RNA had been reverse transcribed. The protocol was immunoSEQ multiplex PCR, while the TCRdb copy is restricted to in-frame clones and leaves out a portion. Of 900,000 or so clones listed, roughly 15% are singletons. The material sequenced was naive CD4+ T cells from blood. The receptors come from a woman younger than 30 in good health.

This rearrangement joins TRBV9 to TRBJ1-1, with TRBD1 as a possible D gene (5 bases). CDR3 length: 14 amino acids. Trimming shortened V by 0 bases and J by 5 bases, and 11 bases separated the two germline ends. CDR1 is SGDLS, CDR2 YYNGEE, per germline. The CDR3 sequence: CASSVGTGGTEAFF. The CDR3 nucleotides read TGTGCCAGCAGCGTAGGAACAGGTGGGACTGAAGCTTTCTTT.

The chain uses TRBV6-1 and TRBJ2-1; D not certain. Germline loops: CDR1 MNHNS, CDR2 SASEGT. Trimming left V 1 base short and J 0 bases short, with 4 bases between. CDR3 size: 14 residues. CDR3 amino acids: CASSEGSSYNEQFF. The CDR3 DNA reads TGTGCCAGCAGTGAAGGCAGCTCCTACAATGAGCAGTTCTTC.

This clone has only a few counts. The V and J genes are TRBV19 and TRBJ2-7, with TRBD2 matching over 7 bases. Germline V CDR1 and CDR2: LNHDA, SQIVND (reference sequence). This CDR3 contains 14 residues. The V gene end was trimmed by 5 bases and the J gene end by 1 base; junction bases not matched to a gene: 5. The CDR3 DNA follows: TGTGCCAGTAGTTTGACTAGCTATTCCTACGAGCAGTACTTC. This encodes CASSLTSYSYEQYF.

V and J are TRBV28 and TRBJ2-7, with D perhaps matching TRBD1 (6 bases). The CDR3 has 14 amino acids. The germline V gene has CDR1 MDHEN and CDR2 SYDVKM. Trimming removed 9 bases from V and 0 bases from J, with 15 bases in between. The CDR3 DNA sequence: TGTGCCAGTAACAAACAGGGAATCTCCTACGAGCAGTACTTC. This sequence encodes CASNKQGISYEQYF.

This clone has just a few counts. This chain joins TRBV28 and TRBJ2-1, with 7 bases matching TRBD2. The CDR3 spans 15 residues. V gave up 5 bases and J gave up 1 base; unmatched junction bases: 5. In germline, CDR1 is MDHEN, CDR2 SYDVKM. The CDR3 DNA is TGTGCCAGCAGTCCTAGCGGAACTTCCTACAATGAGCAGTTCTTC. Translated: CASSPSGTSYNEQFF.

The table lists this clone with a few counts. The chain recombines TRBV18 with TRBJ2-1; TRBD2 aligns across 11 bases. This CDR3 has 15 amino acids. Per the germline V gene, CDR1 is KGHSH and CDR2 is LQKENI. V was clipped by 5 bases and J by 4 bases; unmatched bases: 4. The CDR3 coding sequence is TGTGCCAGCTCAGAAGGGACTAGCGGATACAATGAGCAGTTCTTC. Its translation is CASSEGTSGYNEQFF.

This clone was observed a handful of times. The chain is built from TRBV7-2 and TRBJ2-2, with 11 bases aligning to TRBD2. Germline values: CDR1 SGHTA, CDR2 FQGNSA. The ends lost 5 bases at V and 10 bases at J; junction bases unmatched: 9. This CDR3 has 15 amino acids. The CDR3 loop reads CASSRDSGRGVELFF. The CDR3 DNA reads TGTGCCAGCAGCCGTGATAGCGGGAGGGGCGTGGAGCTGTTTTTT.

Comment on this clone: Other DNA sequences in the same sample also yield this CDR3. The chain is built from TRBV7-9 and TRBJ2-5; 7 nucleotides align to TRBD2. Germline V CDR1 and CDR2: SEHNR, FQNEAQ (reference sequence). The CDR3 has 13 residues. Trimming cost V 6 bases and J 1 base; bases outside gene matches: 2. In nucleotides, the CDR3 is TGTGCCAGCAGTGCTAGCGGCCAAGAGACCCAGTACTTC. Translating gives CASSASGQETQYF.

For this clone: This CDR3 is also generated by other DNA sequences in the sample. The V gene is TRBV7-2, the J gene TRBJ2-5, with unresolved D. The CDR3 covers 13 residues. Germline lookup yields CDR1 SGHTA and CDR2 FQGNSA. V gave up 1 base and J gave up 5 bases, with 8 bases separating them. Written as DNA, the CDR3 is TGTGCCAGCAGCTTAGTCGTGTTGGAGACCCAGTACTTC. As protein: CASSLVVLETQYF.

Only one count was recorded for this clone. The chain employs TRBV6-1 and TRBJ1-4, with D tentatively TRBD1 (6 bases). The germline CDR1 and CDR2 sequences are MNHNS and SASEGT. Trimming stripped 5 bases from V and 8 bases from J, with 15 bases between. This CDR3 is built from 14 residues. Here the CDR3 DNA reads TGTGCCAGCAGTACCTCTACAGGGCGAGAAAAACTGTTTTTT. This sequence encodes CASSTSTGREKLFF.

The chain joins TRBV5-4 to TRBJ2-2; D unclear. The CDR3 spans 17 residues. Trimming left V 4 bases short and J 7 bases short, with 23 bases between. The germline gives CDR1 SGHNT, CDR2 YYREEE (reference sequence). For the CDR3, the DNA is TGTGCCAGCAGCCTGTTAGGGCCCGATCCGGGCCTCGGGGAGCTGTTTTTT. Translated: CASSLLGPDPGLGELFF.